These T cell receptor beta chains were read from a single sample in a study of control samples from healthy donors and cancer patients. Profiling relied on immunoSEQ multiplex PCR, and the TCRdb table lists in-frame clones only, not all of them. The data contain 100,000 to 150,000 clones, approximately 89% of them singletons. Material for sequencing was PBMCs. These TCRs come from a man aged 50 to 60 with head and neck cancer. The CDR3 runs from the conserved cysteine through the conserved F or W. Each record gives: V gene, clone size, D gene, J gene, CDR3 protein, CDR3 DNA. The D gene is left open where the match is weak. Rows give clone size only sometimes, using once, few, many, or a class for an expanded clone.

TRBV11-2	-	-	TRBJ2-1	CASSWLDNEQFF	TGTGCCAGCAGCTGGTTAGACAATGAGCAGTTCTTC
TRBV5-6	-	-	TRBJ2-5	CASSSTGQGTQYF	TGTGCCAGCAGCTCGACAGGACAAGGGACCCAGTACTTC
TRBV6-5	-	-	TRBJ1-3	CASSYSEGSGNTIYF	TGTGCCAGCAGTTACTCCGAGGGCTCTGGAAACACCATATATTTT
TRBV10-3	once	-	TRBJ1-1	CAISGGASEAFF	TGTGCCATCAGTGGGGGGGCCAGTGAAGCTTTCTTT
TRBV28	-	-	TRBJ2-7	CASSSPPTEQYF	TGTGCCAGCAGTTCGCCCCCCACAGAGCAGTACTTC
TRBV27	-	TRBD2	TRBJ2-7	CASSWTSGGGEQYF	TGTGCCAGCAGTTGGACTAGCGGGGGTGGCGAGCAGTACTTC
TRBV21-1	-	-	TRBJ2-1	CASSESGQCPSYNEQFF	TGTGCCAGCAGCGAATCGGGACAGTGTCCCTCCTACAATGAGCAGTTCTTC
TRBV7-9	-	-	TRBJ2-2	CASSLLPNTGELFF	TGTGCCAGCAGCTTACTACCCAACACCGGGGAGCTGTTTTTT
TRBV3-1/TRBV3-2	-	TRBD2	TRBJ2-1	CASSQSPGLAGSGAYNEQFF	TGTGCCAGCAGCCAAAGTCCGGGACTAGCGGGTAGCGGGGCTTACAATGAGCAGTTCTTC
TRBV10-2	-	TRBD2	TRBJ2-1	CASRGLAGARFPTEQFF	TGCGCCAGCAGAGGACTAGCGGGGGCCCGATTCCCCACTGAGCAGTTCTTC
TRBV4-1	-	TRBD1	TRBJ2-1	CASSRGDRTGDEQFF	TGCGCCAGCAGCCGAGGGGACAGGACAGGGGATGAGCAGTTCTTC
TRBV10-2	-	-	TRBJ2-3	CASSEGSAGYTDTQYF	TGCGCCAGCAGTGAGGGGTCGGCGGGCTACACAGATACGCAGTATTTT
TRBV29-1	-	-	TRBJ2-7	CSVFRTESYEQYF	TGCAGCGTTTTCAGGACAGAGTCCTACGAGCAGTACTTC
TRBV9	-	-	TRBJ1-2	CASSPAVGGYTF	TGTGCCAGCAGTCCGGCAGTTGGCGGCTACACCTTC
TRBV6-5	-	-	TRBJ1-1	CASLGDTEAFF	TGTGCCAGCCTGGGGGACACTGAAGCTTTCTTT
TRBV7-8	-	-	TRBJ2-1	CASSSRGTGYNEQFF	TGTGCCAGCAGCTCTCGGGGGACGGGTTACAATGAGCAGTTCTTC
TRBV18	-	-	TRBJ2-6	CASSPQEALGANVLTF	TGTGCCAGCTCACCACAAGAGGCGCTGGGGGCCAACGTCCTGACTTTC
TRBV7-7	-	TRBD2	TRBJ2-5	CASSRTSGTQETQYF	TGTGCTAGCAGCCGGACTAGCGGAACCCAAGAGACCCAGTACTTC
TRBV18	-	-	TRBJ1-1	CASSHSIQGGTEAFF	TGTGCCAGCTCACACTCAATTCAGGGAGGAACTGAAGCTTTCTTT
TRBV7-9	-	TRBD1	TRBJ1-6	CASSLRGQGDSPLHF	TGTGCCAGCAGCTTACGAGGACAGGGGGATTCACCCCTCCACTTT
TRBV6-5	-	TRBD1	TRBJ1-2	CASKTGDRVYYGYTF	TGTGCCAGCAAAACGGGGGACAGGGTGTACTATGGCTACACCTTC
TRBV5-6	-	-	TRBJ1-1	CASSLAATEAFF	TGTGCCAGCAGCTTGGCGGCCACTGAAGCTTTCTTT
TRBV5-5	few	-	TRBJ1-3	CASSRTSGENGNTIYF	TGTGCCAGCAGCCGAACTTCGGGAGAAAACGGAAACACCATATATTTT
TRBV5-1	-	-	TRBJ2-3	CASSSQDTQYF	TGCGCCAGCAGCTCCCAAGATACGCAGTATTTT
TRBV19	-	TRBD2	TRBJ2-1	CASSTAGGRNEQFF	TGTGCCAGTAGTACAGCGGGAGGGAGGAATGAGCAGTTCTTC
TRBV18	-	TRBD1	TRBJ2-7	CASSPSSGGNSEQYF	TGTGCCAGCTCACCCTCTTCAGGGGGCAACAGCGAGCAGTACTTC
TRBV2	-	-	TRBJ2-3	CASSEFPDTDTQYF	TGTGCCAGCAGTGAATTTCCAGATACAGATACGCAGTATTTT
TRBV19	-	-	TRBJ2-5	CASSDRSEETQYF	TGTGCCAGTAGCGACAGGTCGGAAGAGACCCAGTACTTC
TRBV10-3	-	-	TRBJ2-7	CAISGRLSDEQYF	TGTGCCATCAGTGGTAGACTTTCGGACGAGCAGTACTTC
TRBV4-1	few	-	TRBJ1-5	CASSQSPGLRDQPQHF	TGCGCCAGCAGCCAATCCCCCGGGCTAAGGGATCAGCCCCAGCATTTT
TRBV7-9	-	-	TRBJ2-5	CASSPQETQYF	TGTGCCAGCAGCCCCCAAGAGACCCAGTACTTC
TRBV13	-	-	TRBJ2-7	CASSPRPGTSVYEQYF	TGTGCCAGCAGCCCCCGCCCCGGGACAAGCGTTTACGAGCAGTACTTC
TRBV20-1	-	-	TRBJ2-7	CSARGGDEQYF	TGCAGTGCTAGAGGGGGCGACGAGCAGTACTTC
TRBV29-1	-	TRBD1	TRBJ2-3	CSVAVRGLGYF	TGCAGCGTTGCGGTCAGGGGGCTGGGGTATTTT
TRBV30	-	-	TRBJ1-5	CAWSVRENQPQHF	TGTGCCTGGAGTGTACGGGAGAATCAGCCCCAGCATTTT
TRBV3-1/TRBV3-2	-	-	TRBJ1-1	CASSPGFPEHTEAFF	TGTGCCAGCAGCCCCGGGTTTCCCGAGCACACTGAAGCTTTCTTT
TRBV27	-	-	TRBJ1-1	CASSLSGQGKGMNTEAFF	TGTGCCAGCAGTTTATCGGGGCAGGGAAAGGGCATGAACACTGAAGCTTTCTTT
TRBV21-1	-	-	TRBJ1-5	CASSPSRTVTGNSNQPQHF	TGTGCCAGCAGCCCATCTCGGACAGTAACTGGTAATAGCAATCAGCCCCAGCATTTT
TRBV4-1	-	TRBD1	TRBJ2-7	CASSPTPPGGIRYEQYF	TGCGCCAGCAGCCCAACCCCACCAGGGGGCATTAGGTACGAGCAGTACTTC
TRBV18	-	-	TRBJ1-6	CASSPQPSPNSPLHF	TGTGCCAGCTCACCTCAACCTTCCCCTAATTCACCCCTCCACTTT
TRBV5-1	-	-	TRBJ2-7	CASSLVWGAQGYEQYF	TGCGCCAGCAGCTTGGTATGGGGGGCTCAGGGATACGAGCAGTACTTC
TRBV29-1	-	TRBD2	TRBJ2-5	CSVVGGTQETQYF	TGCAGCGTTGTGGGGGGGACCCAAGAGACCCAGTACTTC
TRBV18	once	TRBD1	TRBJ2-1	CASSPGTGDLNEQFF	TGTGCCAGCTCACCCGGGACAGGGGATTTGAATGAGCAGTTCTTC
TRBV5-1	-	TRBD2	TRBJ2-6	CASSLFILAGGSSGANVLTF	TGCGCCAGCAGCCTCTTTATTTTAGCGGGAGGAAGCTCTGGGGCCAACGTCCTGACTTTC
TRBV7-3	-	TRBD1	TRBJ2-1	CASSPHGQAYNEQFF	TGTGCCAGCAGCCCACATGGACAGGCTTACAATGAGCAGTTCTTC
TRBV7-2	-	-	TRBJ2-1	CASTTPGFDEQFF	TGTGCCAGCACCACCCCTGGTTTTGATGAGCAGTTCTTC
TRBV7-8	-	TRBD2	TRBJ2-3	CASSSGLAGVTDTQYF	TGTGCCAGCAGCTCAGGACTAGCGGGGGTCACAGATACGCAGTATTTT
TRBV5-1	-	-	TRBJ2-3	CASSLAKNSGSTDTQYF	TGCGCCAGCAGCTTGGCCAAGAATAGCGGAAGCACAGATACGCAGTATTTT
TRBV10-2	-	-	TRBJ2-3	CASSVGINTDTQYF	TGCGCCAGCAGTGTAGGGATCAACACAGATACGCAGTATTTT
TRBV11-2	-	TRBD1	TRBJ1-3	CASSLQGGGNTIYF	TGTGCCAGCAGCTTACAGGGGGGCGGAAACACCATATATTTT
TRBV5-1	once	TRBD2	TRBJ2-7	CASSVAGGTSYEQYF	TGCGCCAGCAGCGTAGCGGGAGGAACCTCCTACGAGCAGTACTTC
TRBV20-1	few	-	TRBJ1-5	CSASQGGDQPQHF	TGCAGTGCTAGTCAGGGTGGGGATCAGCCCCAGCATTTT
TRBV19	once	-	TRBJ2-7	CASSSGQISYEQYF	TGTGCCAGTAGCTCTGGACAGATTTCCTACGAGCAGTACTTC